The clone carrying this T cell receptor (beta chain) occurred a few times. Its antigen is not known. The read stops 3 residues short of the end of the CDR3; the missing end is completed from the germline J gene. This record belongs to a study of T cell clonality in common variable immunodeficiency. Blood samples were heparinized, about 4.5 to 8.5 ml per donor. Study-level findings and limits: Reportedly, TCR beta sequences from common variable immunodeficiency showed fewer deletions and N-nucleotide insertions. Shared TCRbeta clones were fewer between CVID subjects than controls.

V was trimmed by 0 bases and J by 4 bases, leaving 11 bases between them. Germline V CDR1 and CDR2: SGHRS, YFSETQ. This CDR3 has 14 residues. Profiling relied on immunoSEQ multiplex PCR, and the TCRdb table lists in-frame clones only, not all of them. The sample shows about 28,000 clones, none of them appearing just once. The TCR was taken from a human donor with common variable immunodeficiency. The sequencing input was peripheral blood mononuclear cells. V and J are TRBV5-1 and TRBJ2-7, with D possibly matching TRBD1 (5 bases). Incomplete CDR3 DNA: TGCGCCAGCAGCTTGGAAGGGGTAGATTACGAG. Its protein is CASSLEGVDYE. The full CDR3 is CASSLEGVDYEQYF.